The 28 T cell receptor beta chains in this list originate from one sample, sequenced in a study of human T cells and chemical hapten exposure. Regarding time point: patch test 2, 6 weeks after DPC sensitization. The sample's treatment: therapeutic diphenylcyclopropenone sensitization with weekly scalp DPC. TCRdb re-called the RACE reads with MiXCR, one entry per CDR3 protein. The table has about 350,000 distinct CDR3 sequences, over 6% seen once. The specimen was whole blood, collected in connection with sensitization to the hapten diphenylcyclopropenone (DPC). These receptors were taken from a young woman with alopecia areata. Some clones in this sample may be carry-over from other donors' samples.

This chain uses TRBV28 with TRBJ1-5; D perhaps matches TRBD1 (6 bases). V dropped 5 bases and J dropped 0 bases, with 14 bases sitting between them. Germline-derived CDR1 and CDR2 are MDHEN and SYDVKM. This CDR3 comprises 16 residues. CDR3 sequence: CASSPTGRGSNQPQHF. CDR3 in DNA: TGTGCCAGCAGTCCTACAGGGAGGGGTAGCAATCAGCCCCAGCATTTT.

This clonotype was counted only a few times. This rearrangement joins TRBV4-2 to TRBJ2-3; D might be TRBD1 or TRBD2, each matching 5 bases. The CDR3 spans 15 residues. V was trimmed by 0 bases and J by 4 bases, leaving 11 bases between them. Germline CDR1 and CDR2: LGHNA and YNFKEQ. CDR3 nucleotide sequence: TGTGCCAGCAGCCAAGATGGTCGAGGGGCAGATACGCAGTATTTT. Translation gives CASSQDGRGADTQYF.

This clonotype was counted at least ten times. The chain is built from TRBV13 and TRBJ1-2, with D hard to call. The germline V gene encodes CDR1 PRHDT and CDR2 FYEKMQ (reference sequence). The CDR3 covers 13 residues. Trimming shortened V by 3 bases and J by 8 bases, and 13 bases separated the two germline ends. The CDR3 reads CASSFRAYEGYTF. In nucleotides, the CDR3 is TGTGCCAGCAGCTTCCGGGCCTACGAAGGCTACACCTTC.

This clonotype was counted at least ten times. V and J are TRBV12-3 or TRBV12-4 and TRBJ1-2; D remains unclear. The germline V and J ends were trimmed by 8 bases and 4 bases, with 8 bases remaining between them. The CDR3 is made up of 11 amino acids. As DNA, the CDR3 is TGTGCCAGCGGAGGGATCTATGGCTACACCTTC. This codes for CASGGIYGYTF.

This clonotype was observed at least ten times. This chain connects TRBV10-3 to TRBJ1-1, with a tentative D call TRBD1 (5 bases). Deletions cut 4 bases from V and 0 bases from J, with 18 bases between. This CDR3 is built from 17 residues. Germline CDR1 ENHRY, CDR2 SYGVKD. The CDR3 nucleotides are TGTGCCATCAGTGTGGGGGGGGAAGGAGCCATGAACACTGAAGCTTTCTTT. Residues: CAISVGGEGAMNTEAFF.

This clonotype was observed at least ten times. This chain uses TRBV25-1 with TRBJ2-2; 12 bases are a match to TRBD2. The J segment lost 3 bases and the V segment lost 5 bases, leaving 4 bases of the junction unmatched. CDR3 length: 16 amino acids. Per the germline V gene, CDR1 is MGHDK and CDR2 is SYGVNS. The CDR3 DNA sequence: TGTGCCAGCAGTCCTAGCGGGGGGGCATACACCGGGGAGCTGTTTTTT. Translation gives CASSPSGGAYTGELFF.

This clonotype showed up many times. V is TRBV7-9 and J is TRBJ2-1, with no clear D. Per the germline V gene, CDR1 is SEHNR and CDR2 is FQNEAQ (reference sequence). The length of the CDR3 is 14 residues. V lost 3 bases, J lost 4 bases, and 10 bases lay in between. CDR3 sequence (DNA): TGTGCCAGCAGCTTCACCATGGGGTACAATGAGCAGTTCTTC. Translation: CASSFTMGYNEQFF.

Concerning this clonotype itself: Without the conserved terminal phenylalanine or tryptophan, this CDR3 likely stems from a read error. The chain joins TRBV27 to TRBJ2-3; the D call may be TRBD1 or TRBD2 (5 bases each). Trimming removed 6 bases at V and 0 bases at J, with 7 bases between. The CDR3 length is 13 residues. Per the germline V gene, CDR1 is MNHEY and CDR2 is SMNVEV (reference sequence). CDR3: CASSWDSTDTQYV. Here the CDR3 DNA reads TGTGCCAGCAGCTGGGACAGCACAGATACGCAGTATGTT.

This clonotype was recorded a few times. The V gene is TRBV5-8, the J gene TRBJ2-2, with D possibly matching TRBD1 (5 bases). V gave up 3 bases and J gave up 6 bases, with 12 bases separating them. CDR1 and CDR2 (germline): SGHTS, YDEGEE. CDR3 length equals 14 residues. CDR3 residues: CASSSVEGAGELFF. As DNA, the CDR3 is TGTGCCAGCAGCTCCGTGGAAGGGGCCGGGGAGCTGTTTTTT.

This clonotype was counted between two and nine times. CDR3 coding DNA: TGTGCCAGCAGTTTTGGACCAATGGGGAAGAAGACCCAGTACTTC. This encodes CASSFGPMGKKTQYF. V and J are TRBV12-3 or TRBV12-4 and TRBJ2-5; no firm D call. The ends were cut back, 3 bases at V and 6 bases at J, with 17 bases in the middle. This CDR3 region has 15 residues.

The genes are TRBV6-4 and TRBJ2-1; TRBD2 matches 11 bases. The J segment lost 7 bases and the V segment lost 0 bases, leaving 5 bases of the junction unmatched. Germline CDR1 reads MRHNA; CDR2 reads SNTAGT. The CDR3 is 16 residues long. CDR3 DNA sequence: TGTGCCAGCAGTGACTCTAGCGGGGGGGCTGTGAATGAGCAGTTCTTC. Its protein is CASSDSSGGAVNEQFF.

J is TRBJ1-3 and V is TRBV5-5; no firm D call. The CDR3 runs to 13 residues. Germline CDR1 is SGHKS and CDR2 is YYEKEE (reference sequence). V lost 3 bases to trimming and J lost 8 bases, with 12 bases between them. The CDR3: CASSYSSSDTIYF. The DNA for the CDR3 is TGTGCCAGCAGCTATTCTTCGTCGGACACCATATATTTT.

This clonotype has ten or more counts. The chain recombines TRBV28 with TRBJ1-1; D is possibly TRBD1 (6 bases). Germline V CDR1 and CDR2: MDHEN, SYDVKM. Trimming removed 6 bases at V and 3 bases at J, with 11 bases between. This CDR3 contains 13 residues. DNA of the CDR3: TGTGCCAGCAGGGTACAGGGAGACACTGAAGCTTTCTTT. Protein product: CASRVQGDTEAFF.

The chain links TRBV12-3 or TRBV12-4 to TRBJ2-3; 7 bases line up with TRBD2. This CDR3 has 14 residues. Germline trimming cut 3 bases from V and 6 bases from J; bases unmatched to any gene: 6. DNA for the CDR3: TGTGCCAGCAGTTTTGCGGGGGACTCCGATACGCAGTATTTT. Translating gives CASSFAGDSDTQYF.

This clonotype has a handful of counts. The V gene is TRBV7-2, the J gene TRBJ1-2; D is uncertain. Germline V CDR1 and CDR2: SGHTA, FQGNSA. V was trimmed by 1 base and J by 8 bases, leaving 11 bases between them. This CDR3 is built from 13 residues. CDR3 protein: CASSLEIFKGYTF. CDR3 nucleotide sequence: TGTGCCAGCAGCTTAGAGATTTTTAAAGGCTACACCTTC.

This clonotype was observed a handful of times. This rearrangement joins TRBV21-1 to TRBJ2-1; TRBD1, as called in the table, went unchecked against the DNA. TRBV21-1 is reported as a pseudogene. The CDR3 runs 15 residues. Here the CDR3 DNA reads TGTGCCAGCAGCAAAGCGGAAGACAGCTACAATGAGCAGTTCTTC. Translation gives CASSKAEDSYNEQFF.

V usage is TRBV7-2 and J usage is TRBJ1-1; 8 bases fit TRBD1. Germline CDR1 and CDR2: SGHTA and FQGNSA. The CDR3 has 15 amino acids. The junction had 5 bases not matched to a gene; V was cut back by 5 bases and J by 0 bases. The CDR3 protein is CASSLTGGMNTEAFF. The DNA for the CDR3 is TGTGCCAGCAGCCTCACAGGGGGTATGAACACTGAAGCTTTCTTT.

This clonotype was detected ten times or more. The chain uses TRBV28 and TRBJ1-1, with a possible D match to TRBD1 (6 bases). Looked up from germline, CDR1 is MDHEN and CDR2 is SYDVKM. V was clipped by 6 bases and J by 3 bases, with 17 bases between them. CDR3 size: 15 residues. CDR3 amino acids: CASSSHGGRDTEAFF. The DNA for the CDR3 is TGTGCCAGCAGCTCCCACGGGGGGCGAGACACTGAAGCTTTCTTT.

This clonotype came up a few times. CDR3 bases: TGTGCCAGCAGTTCTCCCGGACTAGTTAACTACGAGCAGTACTTC. Translation: CASSSPGLVNYEQYF. This chain joins TRBV6-2 or TRBV6-3 and TRBJ2-7; 7 bases map to TRBD2. The length of the CDR3 is 15 residues. The germline V gene has CDR1 MNHEY and CDR2 SVGEGT. The trim removed 4 bases at V and 3 bases at J, leaving 9 bases unmatched.

CDR3 bases: TGCAGTGCTCGCCCTCCCTCGACGGGCGCTGAAGCTTTCTTT. Its translation is CSARPPSTGAEAFF. This chain connects TRBV20-1 to TRBJ1-1; D is undetermined. Per germline, CDR1 DFQATT and CDR2 SNEGSKA (reference sequence). Trimming stripped 5 bases from V and 6 bases from J, with 19 bases between. The CDR3 extends over 14 amino acids.

This clonotype was observed many times. The V gene is TRBV20-1, the J gene TRBJ1-1; D call uncertain. Germline assignment: CDR1 DFQATT and CDR2 SNEGSKA (reference sequence). This CDR3 comprises 15 residues. Trimming left V 0 bases short and J 1 base short, with 12 bases between. The CDR3 DNA reads as TGCAGTGCTAGAGAGGTATCGGCGCAGAACACTGAAGCTTTCTTT. Translated, it gives CSAREVSAQNTEAFF.

This clonotype was detected ten times or more. V gene TRBV28 combines with J gene TRBJ1-2; D not certain. The CDR3 totals 12 residues. V lost 7 bases and J 2 bases, leaving 8 bases between the germline ends. CDR1 is MDHEN and CDR2 is SYDVKM in the germline V gene. The CDR3 reads CASKERNYGYTF. The CDR3 nucleotides are TGTGCCAGCAAGGAGCGGAACTATGGCTACACCTTC.

This clonotype has at least ten counts. V usage is TRBV27 and J usage is TRBJ2-6; D is ambiguous. This CDR3 has 16 residues. Germline V gene data show CDR1 as MNHEY and CDR2 as SMNVEV (reference sequence). Trimming cost V 5 bases and J 0 bases, with 11 bases left between them. CDR3 residues: CASSKDLPSGANVLTF. As DNA, the CDR3 is TGTGCCAGCAGTAAGGACCTCCCCTCTGGGGCCAACGTCCTGACTTTC.

This clonotype was detected only a few times. The chain is built from TRBV7-9 and TRBJ1-6; possibly TRBD1 for D (6 bases). The CDR3 length is 15 residues. The V gene's germline CDR1 is SEHNR and CDR2 FQNEAQ (reference sequence). V lost 7 bases, J lost 11 bases, and 21 bases lay in between. CDR3 amino acids: CASTKLTGSTAPLHF. CDR3 bases: TGTGCCAGCACCAAGCTGACAGGTTCGACGGCACCCCTCCACTTT.

This clonotype was recorded a few times. DNA for the CDR3: TGTGCCAGCAGCTTGGGACAGACTCCGGGACTAGCCACAGATACGCAGTATTTT. This encodes CASSLGQTPGLATDTQYF. The chain combines TRBV5-4 with TRBJ2-3; 9 bases map to TRBD2. Germline CDR1 and CDR2: SGHNT and YYREEE (reference sequence). This CDR3 spans 18 amino acids. J lost 2 bases, V lost 0 bases, and 10 bases had no gene match.

This clonotype has a handful of counts. The chain is built from TRBV4-2 and TRBJ1-2; 7 positions match TRBD1. CDR3 length equals 15 residues. The germline V gene encodes CDR1 LGHNA and CDR2 YNFKEQ. V shed 1 base and J 2 bases; nucleotides not matched to a gene: 4. This chain's CDR3 is CASSQAVDRNYGYTF. CDR3 sequence (DNA): TGTGCCAGCAGCCAAGCCGTGGACAGGAACTATGGCTACACCTTC.

This chain uses TRBV9 with TRBJ1-3; D possibly corresponds to TRBD1 (5 bases). Trimming pared 5 bases from V and 0 bases from J, leaving 12 bases between. This CDR3 has 15 residues. Germline lookup yields CDR1 SGDLS and CDR2 YYNGEE. The CDR3, as DNA: TGTGCCAGCAGGGGAGGGGAACACTCTGGAAACACCATATATTTT. As protein: CASRGGEHSGNTIYF.

This clonotype has a count of ten or more. The chain links TRBV7-2 to TRBJ1-1; no clear D. Germline CDR1 SGHTA, CDR2 FQGNSA. The CDR3 contains 19 residues. V lost 1 base, J lost 0 bases, and 21 bases lay in between. CDR3 DNA sequence: TGTGCCAGCAGCTTAGGCCGAGGTGGCTCATCCAGCCTGAACACTGAAGCTTTCTTT. Its protein is CASSLGRGGSSSLNTEAFF. Full variable domain (outside the CDR3, taken from reference TRBV7-2 and TRBJ1-1): GAGVSQSPSNKVTEKGKDVELRCDPISGHTALYWYRQSLGQGLEFLIYFQGNSAPDKSGLPSDRFSAERTGGSVSTLTIQRTQQEDSAVYLCASSLGRGGSSSLNTEAFFGQGTRLTVV.